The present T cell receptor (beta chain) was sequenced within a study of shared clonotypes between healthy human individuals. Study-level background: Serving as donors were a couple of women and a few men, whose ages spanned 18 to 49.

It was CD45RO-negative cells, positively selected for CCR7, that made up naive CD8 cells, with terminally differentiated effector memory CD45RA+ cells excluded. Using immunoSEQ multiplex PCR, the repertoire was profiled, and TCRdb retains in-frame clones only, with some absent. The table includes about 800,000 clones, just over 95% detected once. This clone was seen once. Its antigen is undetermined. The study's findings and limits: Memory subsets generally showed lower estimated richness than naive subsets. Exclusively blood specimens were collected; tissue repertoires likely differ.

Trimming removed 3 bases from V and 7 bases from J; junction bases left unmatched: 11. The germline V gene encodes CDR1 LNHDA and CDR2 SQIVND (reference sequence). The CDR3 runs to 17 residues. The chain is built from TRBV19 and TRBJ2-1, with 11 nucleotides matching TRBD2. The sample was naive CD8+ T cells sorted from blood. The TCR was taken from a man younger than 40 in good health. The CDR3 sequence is CASSMPLTSGGGNEQFF. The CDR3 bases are TGTGCCAGTAGTATGCCCCTTACTAGCGGGGGTGGGAATGAGCAGTTCTTC. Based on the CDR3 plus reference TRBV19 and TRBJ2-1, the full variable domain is DGGITQSPKYLFRKEGQNVTLSCEQNLNHDAMYWYRQDPGQGLRLIYYSQIVNDFQKGDIAEGYSVSREKKESFPLTVTSAQKNPTAFYLCASSMPLTSGGGNEQFFGPGTRLTVL.